What follows describes a single TCR beta chain. Its cognate antigen is unknown. A read error may account for a junction end that differs from germline. Germline V gene sequence: CDR1 SGHDT, CDR2 YYEEEE. The CDR3 spans 13 residues. With molecular barcodes, quantitative 5'-RACE was used to make the TCR beta libraries. MiXCR, applied by TCRdb to the 5' RACE reads, yields one record per CDR3 protein. The sample lists around 250,000 distinct CDR3 sequences, approximately 30% occurring once. The data originate from a study of CD8 T cells in ankylosing spondylitis. Findings of the study overall: Reportedly, disease-linked clones are significantly enriched in ankylosing spondylitis patients' matched synovial fluid. Seemingly distinctive of ankylosing spondylitis blood was a TCR beta motif formed by eight highly homologous variants.

The material sequenced was blood, either unsorted or a sorted T cell fraction (not recorded which). This receptor was obtained from a male donor with ankylosing spondylitis or in good health (not recorded which). The V call is TRBV5-6, the J call TRBJ2-5; D may be TRBD2 (6 bases). The CDR3, as DNA: TGTGCCAGCAGCTTCGGCAGACGGGAGACCCGGTACTTC. As protein: CASSFGRRETRYF.